These 7 T cell receptor beta chains share one sample of origin, sequenced in a study of human T cells and chemical hapten exposure. TCRdb re-analysed the RACE reads in MiXCR, keeping a single row per CDR3 protein. Of more than 90,000 distinct CDR3 sequences in the sample, roughly an eighth were seen once. Time point reported: patch test 2, 6 weeks after DPC sensitization. Treatment given: therapeutic diphenylcyclopropenone sensitization with weekly scalp DPC. The specimen was whole blood, collected in connection with sensitization to the hapten diphenylcyclopropenone (DPC). Receptor source: a woman aged 40 to 49 with alopecia areata. Some clones in this sample may be carry-over from other donors' samples.

This clonotype occurred many times. The V gene is TRBV6-2 or TRBV6-3, the J gene TRBJ2-3; TRBD1 agrees at 7 bases. Trimming removed 8 bases from V and 4 bases from J; junction bases left unmatched: 21. Germline values: CDR1 MNHEY, CDR2 SVGEGT. The CDR3 is made up of 18 amino acids. The CDR3 DNA sequence: TGTGCCAGCGGTTCATCGGGACAGTCGTTAAGGTTTGCAGATACGCAGTATTTT. This encodes CASGSSGQSLRFADTQYF.

This clonotype came up a few times. V gene TRBV7-2 combines with J gene TRBJ2-4; D is tentatively TRBD1 or TRBD2 (5 bases each). The CDR3 loop spans 14 amino acids. Germline lookup yields CDR1 SGHTA and CDR2 FQGNSA. Trimming removed 5 bases from V and 8 bases from J, with 16 bases in between. The CDR3 loop reads CASSAPGAEHIQYF. The CDR3 DNA follows: TGTGCCAGCAGCGCACCCGGGGCCGAGCACATTCAGTACTTC.

This clonotype was recorded many times. This chain uses TRBV12-3 or TRBV12-4 with TRBJ2-3; possible D gene TRBD2, 6 bases. The ends were cut back, 2 bases at V and 4 bases at J, with 10 bases in the middle. The CDR3 extends over 14 amino acids. DNA for the CDR3: TGTGCCAGCAGTTTATGGAGCGGGTCAGATACGCAGTATTTT. It translates to CASSLWSGSDTQYF.

This clonotype occurred a few times. The V call is TRBV9, the J call TRBJ2-5; D might be TRBD1 (6 bases). Germline V gives CDR1 SGDLS, CDR2 YYNGEE. The V end was cut by 6 bases, the J end by 2 bases, with 11 bases between. The CDR3 covers 13 residues. The CDR3: CASTFGQQETQYF. The CDR3 DNA reads as TGTGCCAGCACCTTCGGACAGCAAGAGACCCAGTACTTC.

This clonotype was detected many times. The chain carries TRBV12-3 or TRBV12-4 and TRBJ1-2, with 7 nucleotides matching TRBD1. Losses at the gene ends were 5 bases for V and 4 bases for J; bases not matched to a gene: 4. The CDR3 is 13 amino acids. The CDR3 here is CASSPGTAYGYTF. The CDR3, as DNA: TGTGCCAGCAGTCCTGGGACAGCCTATGGCTACACCTTC.

This clonotype was detected many times. This rearrangement joins TRBV29-1 to TRBJ2-3; D is unclear. Per the germline V gene, CDR1 is SQVTM and CDR2 is ANQGSEA. V lost 1 base and J 4 bases, leaving 3 bases between the germline ends. The CDR3 runs to 11 residues. The CDR3 here is CSVEGADTQYF. The CDR3 DNA reads TGCAGCGTTGAAGGGGCAGATACGCAGTATTTT.

This clonotype has ten or more counts. The chain has TRBV7-2 and TRBJ2-1, with 11 bases that match TRBD1. Per germline, CDR1 SGHTA and CDR2 FQGNSA. The CDR3 is made up of 14 amino acids. After removal of 5 bases from V and 9 bases from J, the junction contained 6 bases not matched to a gene. The DNA for the CDR3 is TGTGCCAGCAGCCACCGGGACAGGGGGTCTGAGCAGTTCTTC. It is translated as CASSHRDRGSEQFF.